Below, one TCR beta chain is given with its context. Its binding antigen is unknown. Base quality data are lacking; no much larger clone is found one base away. The donors were healthy, HIV-negative adults who had no recently reported acute infections or vaccinations. All donors were Caucasian adults living in Nashville, Tennessee, USA. CD4+ T cells were enriched through magnetic negative selection, after which naive cells were positively selected on CD45RA and the remaining negative fraction served as the memory subset. Blood was collected by leukapheresis, and PBMCs were isolated by Ficoll-Histopaque density gradient centrifugation and then cryopreserved in liquid nitrogen vapor phase. Analytical flow cytometry was used to check the purity and quantity of every magnetically sorted T cell population. From each sorted fraction, genomic DNA was isolated and quantified by UV absorbance on a Nanodrop 2000c.

This entry comes from a study of shared clonotypes between healthy human individuals (dated by TCRdb to 2020 to 2021). Regarding the study in general: The cohort included a few men and a couple of women between 18 and 49 years of age. For each donor, CD4 naive and CD4 memory were each run on three plates, CD8 naive on two plates, and CD8 memory on one plate. To estimate repertoire size and how much clonotype sharing occurs between individuals, the study deeply sequenced the blood TCR repertoires of several healthy adults. Libraries were prepared and TCR repertoires were sequenced by different laboratories using diverse techniques, in order to increase sequencing depth and limit assay-specific biases. Each donor's leukapheresis produced roughly between roughly 0.9 and 9 billion PBMCs.

The germline V gene provides CDR1 SNHLY and CDR2 FYNNEI. V is reduced by 4 bases and J by 0 bases, leaving a spacing of 10 bases between them. The CDR3 contains 14 residues, cysteine and phenylalanine counted. Only CDR3 DNA remains: 42 bases, in frame from the first base. What the authors observed across the whole study: Sharing across four donors was observed for about 5% of naive CD4, 3% to 3.5% of naive CD8, over 2% of memory CD4, and about 0.38% of memory CD8 clonotypes. Even with the large sequencing depth, rarefaction of the sorted-subset datasets indicated that sequencing was incomplete. Larger estimated clonotype richness was generally found for naive subsets than for memory subsets. Based on pairwise subsampling, the degree of clonotype sharing among donors was expected to be affected by sequencing depth. Only blood was sampled, and tissue TCR repertoires likely differ from those in blood. Compared with non-shared clonotypes, clonotypes shared by all four sorted-subset donors had higher generation probabilities. Because the study included only a small number of donors, the genetic and exposure-history diversity represented was limited.

TCR CDR3 regions were amplified from genomic DNA by multiplex PCR using the deep immunoSEQ assay. Extracted genomic DNA from each cell subset was distributed evenly across all wells of several immunoSEQ 96-well plates, and each plate was treated as a replicate. For sorted subsets, about 200 ng genomic DNA, equal to some 30,000 T cell genomes, was loaded into each replicate PCR. Purified libraries were quantified with a Qubit 3.0 fluorometer, sized on a Bioanalyzer 2100, and re-quantified with the KAPA Library Quantification kit. Every immunoSEQ 96-well plate was sequenced on a dedicated single-read 150-cycle Illumina NextSeq 550 flow cell. For the original study's pipeline: Because the immunoSEQ output held only junctional sequences and lacked quality scores, the filtering could not match the filtering applied to full-length reads. To assign V/J genes and CDR3, sequences were annotated against IMGT germline references using PyIR, a Python wrapper for IgBLAST v1.9. Any read was removed if the V/J assignment was weak (E-value above 1e-6), the CDR3 was missing, or the read contained stop codons, out-of-frame junctions, or ambiguous translated residues. A V3J clonotype was defined by an identical inferred V gene, J gene, and CDR3 amino acid sequence. To compute the percentage overlap between repertoires, the number of shared unique clonotypes was divided by the size of the smaller repertoire. Repertoire richness was assessed with RTK rarefaction, the Chao1 estimator, and Recon v2.1 estimates of unobserved clonotypes. For all TCRbeta clonotypes obtained by the gDNA method from a few donors, generation probabilities were computed with OLGA. Here the immuneACCESS table is served through TCRdb, limited to in-frame sequences with V and J called. Missing clones are a known gap in these copies; in checked studies unresolved V genes cover under half, and the rest lacks a known reason. The V and J calls and clone size come from that table; D and trimming were worked out from the DNA. In all, the sample holds over 400,000 clones, and approximately 95% of those were seen once. 0.055% to 0.075% of the sample belongs to the ten largest clones.

The chain joins TRBV2 to TRBJ2-7, with no reliable assignment of the D segment. The sequenced sample consisted of naive CD4+ T cells sorted from blood. The cell subset or site label on this specimen signifies: CD45RA+ positively selected. The TCR sequence derives from a woman aged 25-40 years in good health. The encoded CDR3 is CASSVLQTSYEQYF. The DNA sequence follows: TGTGCCAGCAGTGTGCTACAGACCTCCTACGAGCAGTACTTC.